This TCR beta chain was observed in a study of T cell repertoires in cytomegalovirus infection. Study context: An indication of both CMV infection and matching HLA type came from public TCR beta signatures.

Study observations and caveats: It was HLA-C-restricted CMV-specific TCR beta clonotypes that dominated the response ex vivo. Totalled public TCR beta family frequency picked out people who carried CMV plus the relevant HLA.

Using its own MiXCR run on the reads, TCRdb lists one record per CDR3 protein. This sample has roughly 600,000 distinct CDR3 sequences, with approximately 24% found just once. This clonotype turned up a few times. What it recognizes is unknown. The ends were cut back, 5 bases at V and 3 bases at J, with 11 bases in the middle. The CDR3 has 14 amino acids. Germline V gene lookup returns CDR1 MDHEN and CDR2 SYDVKM. This receptor was obtained from a human donor in good health (CMV status not recorded). Some clones in this sample may be carry-over from other donors' samples. V and J are TRBV28 and TRBJ1-3; tentatively, D is TRBD1 (5 bases). Sequenced input: CD8+ T cells from PBMCs. The DNA of the CDR3 is TGTGCCAGCAGTCTCCGGGGGATTGGAAACACCATATATTTT. Its translation is CASSLRGIGNTIYF.